The rows below give T cell receptor beta chains drawn from one sample of a study of blood T cell repertoires in COVID-19. Method: immunoSEQ multiplex PCR; TCRdb's copy keeps in-frame clones and lacks some. The data hold 300,000 to 400,000 clones, with over 75% observed a single time. The sample taken for sequencing was peripheral blood. The receptors were sampled from a human donor in a cohort sampled during active COVID-19. Each CDR3 is given with its conserved first and last residue. Each record gives: V gene, clone size, D gene, CDR3 length, J gene, CDR3 protein, CDR3 DNA. The D gene is left open where the match is weak. Size tells how often a clone was seen (once, few, many) or the class of an expanded clone, and some rows leave it out.

v_call: TRBV9
clone_size: once
d_call: TRBD2
cdr3_length: 15
j_call: TRBJ2-3
cdr3_aa: CASSVLAGGKDTQYF
cdr3_nt: TGTGCCAGCAGCGTTCTGGCGGGGGGTAAAGATACGCAGTATTTT

v_call: TRBV7-9
clone_size: .
d_call: TRBD1
cdr3_length: 15
j_call: TRBJ1-4
cdr3_aa: CASSLVGTVGEKLFF
cdr3_nt: TGTGCCAGCAGCTTAGTAGGGACAGTCGGTGAAAAACTGTTTTTT

v_call: TRBV2
clone_size: .
d_call: .
cdr3_length: 12
j_call: TRBJ2-5
cdr3_aa: CASSELAETQYF
cdr3_nt: TGTGCCAGCAGTGAACTAGCCGAGACCCAGTACTTC

v_call: TRBV6-5
clone_size: .
d_call: .
cdr3_length: 16
j_call: TRBJ2-7
cdr3_aa: CASSYGDGSWAYEQYF
cdr3_nt: TGTGCCAGCAGTTACGGAGATGGCAGTTGGGCCTACGAGCAGTACTTC

v_call: TRBV6-5
clone_size: .
d_call: .
cdr3_length: 15
j_call: TRBJ1-4
cdr3_aa: CASSAAGALNEKLFF
cdr3_nt: TGTGCCAGCAGCGCGGCAGGGGCCCTTAATGAAAAACTGTTTTTT

v_call: TRBV24-1
clone_size: .
d_call: TRBD1
cdr3_length: 16
j_call: TRBJ1-2
cdr3_aa: CATSEPRTGGVYGYTF
cdr3_nt: TGTGCCACCAGTGAACCGAGGACAGGGGGAGTCTATGGCTACACCTTC

v_call: TRBV7-9
clone_size: few
d_call: .
cdr3_length: 12
j_call: TRBJ1-4
cdr3_aa: CASQGSGEKLFF
cdr3_nt: TGTGCCAGCCAGGGCTCGGGTGAAAAACTGTTTTTT

v_call: TRBV10-3
clone_size: .
d_call: TRBD1
cdr3_length: 14
j_call: TRBJ2-7
cdr3_aa: CAICPGGWAYEQYF
cdr3_nt: TGTGCCATCTGCCCAGGGGGCTGGGCCTACGAGCAGTACTTC

v_call: TRBV12-3/TRBV12-4
clone_size: .
d_call: .
cdr3_length: 13
j_call: TRBJ1-2
cdr3_aa: CASSENGAYGYTF
cdr3_nt: TGTGCCAGCAGTGAGAACGGAGCATATGGCTACACCTTC

v_call: TRBV18
clone_size: .
d_call: .
cdr3_length: 14
j_call: TRBJ2-7
cdr3_aa: CASSPNFDSYEQYF
cdr3_nt: TGTGCCAGCTCTCCTAACTTCGACTCCTACGAGCAGTACTTC

v_call: TRBV25-1
clone_size: .
d_call: .
cdr3_length: 16
j_call: TRBJ2-2
cdr3_aa: CASSDDSRSGTGELFF
cdr3_nt: TGTGCCAGCAGTGACGACAGCAGGTCCGGCACCGGGGAGCTGTTTTTT

v_call: TRBV3-1/TRBV3-2
clone_size: .
d_call: .
cdr3_length: 15
j_call: TRBJ1-4
cdr3_aa: CASSQVTQNTEKLFF
cdr3_nt: TGTGCCAGCAGCCAAGTGACACAAAATACTGAAAAACTGTTTTTT

v_call: TRBV7-7
clone_size: .
d_call: .
cdr3_length: 15
j_call: TRBJ1-6
cdr3_aa: CASSNRGAPESPLHF
cdr3_nt: TGTGCCAGCAGTAACCGGGGGGCTCCGGAGTCACCCCTCCACTTT

v_call: TRBV14
clone_size: few
d_call: .
cdr3_length: 12
j_call: TRBJ2-7
cdr3_aa: CASSHSPYEQYF
cdr3_nt: TGTGCCAGCAGCCACAGTCCGTACGAGCAGTACTTC

v_call: TRBV15
clone_size: .
d_call: TRBD2
cdr3_length: 17
j_call: TRBJ2-3
cdr3_aa: CATSRVLSGGPTDTQYF
cdr3_nt: TGTGCCACCAGCAGAGTGCTAAGCGGGGGGCCAACAGATACGCAGTATTTT

v_call: TRBV5-4
clone_size: once
d_call: .
cdr3_length: 14
j_call: TRBJ1-4
cdr3_aa: CASSPGIQNEKLFF
cdr3_nt: TGTGCCAGCAGCCCCGGGATTCAAAATGAAAAACTGTTTTTT

v_call: TRBV7-9
clone_size: .
d_call: .
cdr3_length: 13
j_call: TRBJ1-4
cdr3_aa: CASSLVVEARLFF
cdr3_nt: TGTGCCAGCAGCTTAGTGGTGGAGGCCCGACTGTTTTTT

v_call: TRBV5-1
clone_size: .
d_call: .
cdr3_length: 15
j_call: TRBJ2-7
cdr3_aa: CASSLGQGATYEQYF
cdr3_nt: TGCGCCAGCAGCTTGGGGCAGGGTGCCACCTACGAGCAGTACTTC

v_call: TRBV6-6
clone_size: many
d_call: .
cdr3_length: 16
j_call: TRBJ1-3
cdr3_aa: CASSRPDSFSGNTIYF
cdr3_nt: TGTGCCAGCAGTCGCCCGGACAGCTTCTCTGGAAACACCATATATTTT

v_call: TRBV11-2
clone_size: .
d_call: TRBD2
cdr3_length: 17
j_call: TRBJ2-6
cdr3_aa: CASSRTSGGVGANVLTF
cdr3_nt: TGTGCCAGCAGCCGGACTAGCGGGGGTGTGGGGGCCAACGTCCTGACTTTC

v_call: TRBV19
clone_size: few
d_call: .
cdr3_length: 15
j_call: TRBJ1-5
cdr3_aa: CASSYSQRGIQPQHF
cdr3_nt: TGTGCCAGTAGTTATTCCCAAAGGGGAATCCAGCCCCAGCATTTT

v_call: TRBV7-2
clone_size: .
d_call: TRBD2
cdr3_length: 16
j_call: TRBJ2-3
cdr3_aa: CASSLWTSGGAYTQYF
cdr3_nt: TGTGCCAGCAGCCTTTGGACTAGCGGGGGGGCTTATACGCAGTATTTT

v_call: TRBV9
clone_size: .
d_call: .
cdr3_length: 15
j_call: TRBJ1-1
cdr3_aa: CASSRPGSLNTEAFF
cdr3_nt: TGTGCCAGCAGCCGACCCGGGTCCCTGAACACTGAAGCTTTCTTT